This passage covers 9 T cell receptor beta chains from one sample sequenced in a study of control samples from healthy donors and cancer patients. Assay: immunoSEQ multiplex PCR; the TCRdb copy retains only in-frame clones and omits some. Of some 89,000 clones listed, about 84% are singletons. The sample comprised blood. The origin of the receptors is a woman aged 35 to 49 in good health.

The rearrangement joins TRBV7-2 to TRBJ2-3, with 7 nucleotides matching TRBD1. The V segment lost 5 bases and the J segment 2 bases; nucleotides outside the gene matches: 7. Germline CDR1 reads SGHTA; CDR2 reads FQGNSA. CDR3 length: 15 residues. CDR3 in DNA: TGTGCCAGCAGCCCACAGGGGATCGTCACAGATACGCAGTATTTT. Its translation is CASSPQGIVTDTQYF.

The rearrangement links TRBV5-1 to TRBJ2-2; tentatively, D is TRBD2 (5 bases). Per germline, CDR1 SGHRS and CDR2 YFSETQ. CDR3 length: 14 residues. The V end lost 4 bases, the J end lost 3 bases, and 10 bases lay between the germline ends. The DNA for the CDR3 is TGCGCCAGCAGCCGGAAGGGAGACACCGGGGAGCTGTTTTTT. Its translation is CASSRKGDTGELFF.

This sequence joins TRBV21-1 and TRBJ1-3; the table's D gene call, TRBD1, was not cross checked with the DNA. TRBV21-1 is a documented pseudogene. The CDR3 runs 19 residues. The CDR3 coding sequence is TGTGCCAGCAGCAAAGCGCCAGTTGGACGGGGACAGGACGGAAACACCATATATTTT. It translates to CASSKAPVGRGQDGNTIYF.

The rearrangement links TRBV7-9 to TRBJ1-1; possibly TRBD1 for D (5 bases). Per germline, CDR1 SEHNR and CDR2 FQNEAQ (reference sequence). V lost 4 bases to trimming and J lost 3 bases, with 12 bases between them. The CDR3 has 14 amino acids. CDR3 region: CASSYGGADTEAFF. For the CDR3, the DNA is TGTGCCAGCAGCTATGGGGGAGCGGACACTGAAGCTTTCTTT.

DNA of the CDR3: TGTGCCATCAGTGAGGCCGAAAACTATGGCTACACCTTC. It encodes CAISEAENYGYTF. The gene calls are TRBV10-3 and TRBJ1-2; D ambiguous. The CDR3 consists of 13 residues. The V gene's germline CDR1 is ENHRY and CDR2 SYGVKD. V dropped 2 bases and J dropped 2 bases, with 6 bases sitting between them.

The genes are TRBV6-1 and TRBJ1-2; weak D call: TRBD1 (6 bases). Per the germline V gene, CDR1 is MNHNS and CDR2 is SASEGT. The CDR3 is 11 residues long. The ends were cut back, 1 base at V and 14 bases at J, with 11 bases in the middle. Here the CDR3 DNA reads TGTGCCAGCAGTGAAGAGGGGGACCAAACCTTC. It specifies CASSEEGDQTF.

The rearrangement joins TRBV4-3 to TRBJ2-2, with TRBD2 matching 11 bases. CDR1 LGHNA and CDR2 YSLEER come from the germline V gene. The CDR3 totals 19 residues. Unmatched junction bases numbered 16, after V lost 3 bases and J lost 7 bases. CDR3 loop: CASSHRAPTSGGHSGELFF. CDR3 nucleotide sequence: TGCGCCAGCAGCCACCGTGCTCCTACTAGCGGGGGCCATAGCGGGGAGCTGTTTTTT.

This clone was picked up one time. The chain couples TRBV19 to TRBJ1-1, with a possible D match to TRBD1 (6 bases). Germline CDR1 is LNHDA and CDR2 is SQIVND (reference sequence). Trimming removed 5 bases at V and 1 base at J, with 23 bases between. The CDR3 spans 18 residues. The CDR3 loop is CASSASLSQGLENTEAFF. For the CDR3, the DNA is TGTGCCAGTAGTGCTAGCCTGTCGCAGGGGCTCGAGAACACTGAAGCTTTCTTT.

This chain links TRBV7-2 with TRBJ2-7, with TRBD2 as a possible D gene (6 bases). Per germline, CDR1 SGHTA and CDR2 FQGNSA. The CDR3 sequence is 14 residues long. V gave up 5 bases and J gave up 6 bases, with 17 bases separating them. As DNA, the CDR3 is TGTGCCAGCAGCCCCAATTCCGGGACTCTCGAGCAGTACTTC. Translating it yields CASSPNSGTLEQYF.